This entry concerns a single TCR beta chain. The sample comes from a study of blood T cell repertoires in COVID-19. The CDR3 is 16 residues long. Deletions cut 6 bases from V and 0 bases from J, with 17 bases between. Germline values: CDR1 MNHNY, CDR2 SVGAGI (reference sequence). The protocol was immunoSEQ multiplex PCR, while the TCRdb copy is restricted to in-frame clones and leaves out a portion. The sample holds roughly 100,000 clones, 85% to 95% seen once. The J gene is TRBJ1-2, the V gene TRBV6-6; TRBD1 might be the D (5 bases). Sequences were obtained from peripheral blood. The receptor was derived from a man aged 45 to 65 with active COVID-19. The CDR3, as DNA: TGTGCCAGCAGCCCGGGACTTACTTACTCTAACTATGGCTACACCTTC. It encodes CASSPGLTYSNYGYTF.